This TCR beta chain originates from a study of blood T cell repertoires in COVID-19. Method: immunoSEQ multiplex PCR; TCRdb's copy keeps in-frame clones and lacks some. The data hold approximately 74,000 clones, with 84% observed a single time. The CDR3 is 11 residues long. Germline V lookup: CDR1 ENHRY, CDR2 SYGVKD. V lost 9 bases and J 1 base, leaving 3 bases between the germline ends. Input material: peripheral blood. This sequence originates from a man in his 70s with acute or convalescent COVID-19. The chain joins TRBV10-3 to TRBJ2-2, with D unclear. Written as DNA, the CDR3 is TGTGCCATACAGAACACCGGGGAGCTGTTTTTT. Its translation is CAIQNTGELFF.